The 10 T cell receptor beta chains listed next were all sequenced from one sample in a study of T-cell reconstitution after alpha-beta-depleted transplantation in children. During its preparation, the TCRbeta library received unique molecular identifiers. TCRdb itself ran the PCR reads through MiXCR, one entry per CDR3 protein. The profile shows roughly 400,000 distinct CDR3 sequences, around two fifths of them singletons. This material consisted of PBMCs, taken before TCRalphabeta/CD19-depleted stem cell transplant. These receptor sequences come from a girl aged 2 to 10 with aplastic anemia, due to receive a stem cell transplant.

This clonotype was seen many times. The V and J genes are TRBV3-1 and TRBJ2-7; a possible D gene is TRBD1 (5 bases). The V gene lost 1 base and the J gene lost 5 bases, with 12 bases spanning the gap. The CDR3 runs to 14 residues. Germline values: CDR1 LGHDT, CDR2 YNNKEL (reference sequence). The CDR3 loop is CASSQGGAPHEQYF. The CDR3 DNA is TGTGCCAGCAGCCAAGGTGGGGCGCCCCACGAGCAGTACTTC.

This rearrangement joins TRBV10-3 to TRBJ2-3, with D tentatively TRBD1 (6 bases). The CDR3 runs to 16 residues. From germline, CDR1 is ENHRY and CDR2 SYGVKD. V lost 5 bases and J lost 0, with 15 bases in between. CDR3 in amino acids: CAISKGDGDSTDTQYF. The CDR3 DNA is TGTGCCATCAGTAAGGGGGACGGCGACAGCACAGATACGCAGTATTTT.

This clonotype occurred a few times. This chain joins TRBV3-1 and TRBJ1-6; weak D call: TRBD1 (5 bases). V lost 1 base and J 7 bases, leaving 14 bases between the germline ends. The CDR3 spans 16 residues. CDR1 is LGHDT, CDR2 YNNKEL, per germline (reference sequence). This CDR3 is CASSQGAGNANSPLHF. In DNA, the CDR3 is TGTGCCAGCAGCCAAGGGGCAGGGAACGCGAATTCACCCCTCCACTTT.

There are a few counts of this clonotype. The chain links TRBV5-4 to TRBJ2-4; 12 bases line up with TRBD2. CDR1 is SGHNT, CDR2 YYREEE, per germline (reference sequence). The ends lost 3 bases at V and 12 bases at J; junction bases unmatched: 10. The length of the CDR3 is 15 residues. The CDR3 sequence: CASSSGTSGQFNQYF. The DNA for the CDR3 is TGTGCCAGCAGCTCGGGGACTAGCGGGCAATTTAATCAGTACTTC.

This clonotype has only a few counts. The V gene is TRBV4-3, the J gene TRBJ2-3, with D hard to call. V was clipped by 1 base and J by 5 bases, with 10 bases between them. The CDR3 is 14 amino acids. CDR1 is LGHNA, CDR2 YSLEER, per germline. The chain's CDR3 is CASSQAEKGDTQYF. For the CDR3, the DNA is TGCGCCAGCAGCCAAGCTGAGAAAGGAGATACGCAGTATTTT.

The V and J genes are TRBV24-1 and TRBJ2-1, with 13 bases identical to TRBD2. Germline V CDR1 and CDR2: KGHDR, SFDVKD. V lost 2 bases and J lost 8; bases outside the gene matches: 5. The CDR3 is 16 residues long. This CDR3 reads CATSDSRTSGSYEQFF. The CDR3 DNA follows: TGTGCCACCAGTGATTCCCGGACTAGCGGGAGCTATGAGCAGTTCTTC.

The gene calls are TRBV20-1 and TRBJ2-2; tentatively, D is TRBD1 or TRBD2 (5 bases each). The germline V gene encodes CDR1 DFQATT and CDR2 SNEGSKA (reference sequence). Trimming pared 6 bases from V and 4 bases from J, leaving 15 bases between. This CDR3 comprises 14 residues. Here the CDR3 DNA reads TGCAGTGCCCCAGTACAGGCGGGCACCGGGGAGCTGTTTTTT. Amino acids: CSAPVQAGTGELFF.

This clonotype showed up just a few times. The chain combines TRBV5-1 with TRBJ2-1; 14 bases line up with TRBD2. Trimming took 4 bases from V and 9 from J; bases not matched to a gene: 6. The CDR3 length is 15 residues. Germline CDR1 SGHRS, CDR2 YFSETQ. CDR3 sequence: CASSQGGLAGGEQFF. The CDR3, as DNA: TGCGCCAGCAGCCAGGGAGGACTAGCGGGAGGTGAGCAGTTCTTC. Full variable domain (outside the CDR3, taken from reference TRBV5-1 and TRBJ2-1): KAGVTQTPRYLIKTRGQQVTLSCSPISGHRSVSWYQQTPGQGLQFLFEYFSETQRNKGNFPGRFSGRQFSNSRSEMNVSTLELGDSALYLCASSQGGLAGGEQFFGPGTRLTVL.

J is TRBJ1-1 and V is TRBV7-2; D may be TRBD1 (5 bases). V shed 4 bases and J shed 5 bases, with 26 bases lying between them. Germline V gives CDR1 SGHTA, CDR2 FQGNSA. This CDR3 comprises 18 residues. CDR3 loop: CASSSGHARGGRKTEAFF. CDR3 DNA: TGTGCCAGCAGCTCAGGGCACGCGAGGGGTGGTAGAAAAACTGAAGCTTTCTTT.

This clonotype showed up just a few times. The chain employs TRBV4-1 and TRBJ2-1; D is perhaps TRBD1 or TRBD2 (6 bases each). The CDR3 contains 15 residues. V lost 4 bases to trimming and J lost 9 bases, with 19 bases between them. Germline CDR1 is MGHRA and CDR2 is YSYEKL. The chain's CDR3 is CASSPGAGRTGEQFF. The CDR3 DNA reads TGCGCCAGCAGCCCGGGGGCAGGACGAACGGGTGAGCAGTTCTTC.